These 10 T cell receptor beta chains originate from one sample sequenced in a study of shared clonotypes between healthy human individuals. The data were produced by immunoSEQ multiplex PCR, yet TCRdb's version contains in-frame clones alone and is incomplete. The table includes over 950,000 clones, approximately 75% detected once. Sequencing used memory CD4+ T cells from PBMCs. The subset here: CD45RA-negative fraction. These receptors all stem from a young man in good health. Some clones in this sample may be carry-over from other donors' samples.

J is TRBJ1-1 and V is TRBV6-5; D remains unclear. CDR3 length equals 13 residues. The V end was cut by 7 bases, the J end by 0 bases, with 9 bases between. CDR1 is MNHEY and CDR2 is SVGAGI in the germline V gene. CDR3 sequence: CASKGRVNTEAFF. Written as DNA, the CDR3 is TGTGCCAGCAAAGGACGGGTGAACACTGAAGCTTTCTTT.

A few counts support this clone. The chain has TRBV6-1 and TRBJ1-3; D uncertain. This CDR3 contains 12 residues. Looked up from germline, CDR1 is MNHNS and CDR2 is SASEGT. With 2 bases removed from V and 10 bases from J, the gap between germline ends came to 9 bases. CDR3: CASSERLSTIYF. CDR3 sequence (DNA): TGTGCCAGCAGTGAACGCCTCTCGACCATATATTTT.

V is TRBV28 and J is TRBJ1-5, with 11 bases fitting TRBD1. This CDR3 is 19 amino acids long. The germline V gene encodes CDR1 MDHEN and CDR2 SYDVKM. V was pared by 7 bases and J by 2 bases, with 16 bases of the junction left unmatched. The CDR3 DNA reads as TGTGCCAGCAACCGATTGGGGACAGGGGGGCGTAGGGGCAATCAGCCCCAGCATTTT. Protein product: CASNRLGTGGRRGNQPQHF.

Worth noting for this clone: Sequence at one end of the junction differs from germline and may be a read error. The gene calls are TRBV30 and TRBJ2-7; D gene unclear. Germline V gene data show CDR1 as GTSNPN and CDR2 as SVGIG (reference sequence). The CDR3 has 11 residues. CDR3: CAWSVGYEQHF. CDR3 nucleotide sequence: TGTGCCTGGAGTGTAGGGTACGAGCAGCACTTC.

This clone came up a few times. The chain links TRBV30 to TRBJ1-3; D unresolved. CDR1 is GTSNPN, CDR2 SVGIG, per germline (reference sequence). Trimming took 1 base from V and 0 from J, leaving 13 bases between them. CDR3 size: 16 residues. As DNA, the CDR3 is TGTGCCTGGAGTGCCTATAGGGCTGTCTCTGGAAACACCATATATTTT. This encodes CAWSAYRAVSGNTIYF. The variable domain in full, with the rest retrieved from reference TRBV30 and TRBJ1-3, is SQTIHQWPATLVQPVGSPLSLECTVEGTSNPNLYWYRQAAGRGLQLLFYSVGIGQISSEVPQNLSASRPQDRQFILSSKKLLLSDSGFYLCAWSAYRAVSGNTIYFGEGSWLTVV.

The gene calls are TRBV6-5 and TRBJ1-1; 7 positions match TRBD1. The CDR3 is 13 residues long. The germline gives CDR1 MNHEY, CDR2 SVGAGI. The CDR3 spells CGRGPDRDTEAFF. CDR3 nucleotides: TGTGGGAGGGGGCCGGACAGAGACACTGAAGCTTTCTTT.

V is TRBV27 and J is TRBJ2-5; D remains unclear. This CDR3 region has 16 residues. Looked up from germline, CDR1 is MNHEY and CDR2 is SMNVEV (reference sequence). V lost 5 bases to trimming and J lost 2 bases, with 18 bases between them. DNA of the CDR3: TGTGCCAGCAGTATCAGCCCCCGCCCCCCACAAGAGACCCAGTACTTC. Its protein is CASSISPRPPQETQYF.

On this clone itself: Other DNA sequences in this specimen translate into the identical CDR3. The CDR3 protein is CASSQVLVTDTQYF. CDR3 nucleotide sequence: TGCGCCAGCAGCCAAGTTTTGGTTACAGATACGCAGTATTTT. The chain couples TRBV4-1 to TRBJ2-3; D is unclear. V dropped 1 base and J dropped 3 bases, with 8 bases sitting between them. Germline CDR1 and CDR2: MGHRA and YSYEKL. This CDR3 is built from 14 residues.

This clone was recorded a few times. This chain uses TRBV6-5 with TRBJ1-6; D call uncertain. The CDR3 runs to 15 residues. Germline loops: CDR1 MNHEY, CDR2 SVGAGI. The V and J ends lost 10 bases and 5 bases respectively, with 18 bases between them. CDR3 bases: TGTGCCACTACGACCAGCTACATTGATAATTCACCCCTCCACTTT. Its translation: CATTTSYIDNSPLHF.

This clone was seen more than once but under ten times. This sequence joins TRBV2 and TRBJ1-1; TRBD1 agrees at 7 bases. Trimming removed 5 bases from V and 6 bases from J; junction bases left unmatched: 6. CDR1 and CDR2 (germline): SNHLY, FYNNEI. The length of the CDR3 is 13 residues. CDR3 region: CASSLDRQSEAFF. The CDR3 DNA reads as TGTGCCAGCAGTTTGGACAGGCAGTCTGAAGCTTTCTTT.